These 8 T cell receptor beta chains were sequenced from one sample in a study of identical twins. TCRdb processed the 5' RACE reads anew with MiXCR; each CDR3 protein has one entry. In the table there are hundreds of thousands of distinct CDR3 sequences, less than 25% of which are singletons. These data also formed part of another study, on T cells expressing NK-cell markers.

What was sequenced was PBMCs. All receptors come from a young woman in good health.

This chain links TRBV10-3 with TRBJ2-3; D not certain. The CDR3 contains 13 residues. Per the germline V gene, CDR1 is ENHRY and CDR2 is SYGVKD. With 7 bases removed from V and 2 bases from J, the gap between germline ends came to 10 bases. The CDR3 spells CAITPGPTDTQYF. CDR3 bases: TGTGCCATCACCCCTGGACCCACAGATACGCAGTATTTT.

The chain couples TRBV6-5 to TRBJ1-2; 8 bases agree with TRBD1. The germline CDR1 and CDR2 sequences are MNHEY and SVGAGI. This CDR3 is 16 amino acids long. J lost 8 bases, V lost 4 bases, and 15 bases had no gene match. CDR3 DNA sequence: TGTGCCAGCAGTTCAATTGATCCGGGACAGGTGCGAGGCTACACCTTC. Protein product: CASSSIDPGQVRGYTF.

The chain recombines TRBV5-1 with TRBJ2-7, with 9 bases aligning to TRBD1. CDR3 length: 17 residues. Germline-derived CDR1 and CDR2 are SGHRS and YFSETQ. The junction had 10 bases not matched to a gene; V was cut back by 0 bases and J by 3 bases. CDR3 coding DNA: TGCGCCAGCAGCTTGGGGGGACAGGGTTCGTTTCTCTACGAGCAGTACTTC. The encoded protein is CASSLGGQGSFLYEQYF.

The chain employs TRBV20-1 and TRBJ2-1; 11 bases fit TRBD2. Germline V gene sequence: CDR1 DFQATT, CDR2 SNEGSKA (reference sequence). V was pared by 6 bases and J by 6 bases, with 10 bases of the junction left unmatched. This CDR3 contains 15 residues. CDR3 in amino acids: CSAADSGGAVNEQFF. The CDR3 nucleotides read TGCAGTGCCGCGGATAGCGGGGGGGCGGTCAATGAGCAGTTCTTC.

Here the CDR3 reads CSASGRTQGTEAFF. The CDR3 DNA reads TGCAGTGCTAGCGGCCGTACCCAGGGCACTGAAGCTTTCTTT. The chain uses TRBV20-1 and TRBJ1-1; D may be TRBD1 (5 bases). The length of the CDR3 is 14 residues. Germline lookup yields CDR1 DFQATT and CDR2 SNEGSKA (reference sequence). V was trimmed by 3 bases and J by 4 bases, leaving 15 bases between them.

This clonotype was found a few times. This chain uses TRBV12-3 or TRBV12-4 with TRBJ2-7, with 7 nucleotides matching TRBD2. The CDR3 loop spans 13 amino acids. The trim removed 2 bases at V and 6 bases at J, leaving 4 bases unmatched. The CDR3 DNA follows: TGTGCCAGCAGTTTAAACAGCGGGACCGAGCAGTACTTC. This encodes CASSLNSGTEQYF.

The chain couples TRBV11-1 to TRBJ1-2; 9 nucleotides align to TRBD1. This CDR3 spans 14 amino acids. V shed 5 bases, J shed 7 bases, and the junction held 8 bases outside the gene matches. CDR1 and CDR2 (germline): SGHAT, FQDESV (reference sequence). CDR3 DNA sequence: TGTGCCAGCAGCCTAACTGGGACAGGGTTTGGCTACACCTTC. It translates to CASSLTGTGFGYTF.

The chain recombines TRBV7-4 with TRBJ1-6; D might be TRBD1 (6 bases). Trimming left V 2 bases short and J 7 bases short, with 12 bases between. CDR1 is SGHVT, CDR2 SQSDAQ, per germline. This CDR3 comprises 15 residues. The CDR3 region is CASSLPGEQNSPLHF. As DNA, the CDR3 is TGTGCCAGCAGCTTACCAGGGGAGCAGAATTCACCCCTCCACTTT.